Listed below are T cell receptor beta chains from one sample, sequenced in a study of blood T cell repertoires in COVID-19. TCRdb's copy holds only in-frame clones and misses some; the assay was immunoSEQ multiplex PCR. The sample consists of about 270,000 clones, 70% to 85% of them appearing once. Sequenced sample: peripheral blood. The receptors here all came from a human donor with COVID-19, enrolled during active disease. The donor label of this sample is uncertain. The CDR3 runs from the conserved cysteine through the conserved F or W. The D gene is left open where the match is weak. Clone size, where shown, is once, few, many, or a class for clones that have expanded.

clone_size d_call j_call v_call cdr3_nt cdr3_aa
- TRBD2 TRBJ2-7 TRBV4-1 TGCGCCAGCAGCCAGATAACTCTAGCGGGAGTCTACGAGCAGTACTTC CASSQITLAGVYEQYF
- TRBD1 TRBJ1-2 TRBV28 TGTGCCAGCAGAGAGGGGGCCCATGGCTACACCTTC CASREGAHGYTF
- - TRBJ1-5 TRBV28 TGTGCCAGCAGTACGTCAAGTTTGAGGCCCCAGCATTTT CASSTSSLRPQHF
- TRBD2 TRBJ2-3 TRBV19 TGTGCCAGTAGTTCGGGGAGGGCTAGCGGGAGATTCCGCACAGATACGCAGTATTTT CASSSGRASGRFRTDTQYF
- TRBD1 TRBJ1-2 TRBV2 TGTGCCAGCAGCGTCTCCGGGACAGAGATCTATGGCTACACCTTC CASSVSGTEIYGYTF
- TRBD1 TRBJ1-1 TRBV5-1 TGCGCCAGCAGCTTAGAGACCACAGGGGGGAACACTGAAGCTTTCTTT CASSLETTGGNTEAFF
- - TRBJ1-1 TRBV9 TGTGCCAGCAGCCCTTACCTGACAGGCCCAGCTTTCTTT CASSPYLTGPAFF
- TRBD2 TRBJ2-3 TRBV6-5 TGTGCCAGCAGTTCCCTAGCGGGAGGAGAAGATACGCAGTATTTT CASSSLAGGEDTQYF
- TRBD2 TRBJ2-7 TRBV6-2/TRBV6-3 TGTGCCAGCAGCCTAGCGGGCCGGGGCGGGCAGTACTTC CASSLAGRGGQYF
- TRBD2 TRBJ2-1 TRBV7-3 TGTGCCAGCAGCTTAACTGGACTAGCGGGTGATGAGCAGTTCTTC CASSLTGLAGDEQFF
- TRBD2 TRBJ2-1 TRBV6-5 TGTGCCAGCGCTTGGAGCGGGGCCTCCTACAATGAGCAGTTCTTC CASAWSGASYNEQFF
few - TRBJ2-2 TRBV10-3 TGTGCCATCAACTCCGGAACAGACACCGGGGAGCTGTTTTTT CAINSGTDTGELFF
- - TRBJ2-5 TRBV28 TGTGCCAGCAGTCTTCCTGTCACCGGTCCACAAGAGACCCAGTACTTC CASSLPVTGPQETQYF
- TRBD2 TRBJ2-3 TRBV5-1 TGCGCCAGCAGCTTGGAGACTAGCGCTACTAGCACAGATACGCAGTATTTT CASSLETSATSTDTQYF
- - TRBJ2-2 TRBV29-1 TGCAGCGTTGAAGCCCGTATAGGGGAGCTGTTTTTT CSVEARIGELFF
- TRBD1 TRBJ2-7 TRBV7-9 TGTGCCAGCAGCTTAGAGGACAGGCGGTACGAGCAGTACTTC CASSLEDRRYEQYF
- - TRBJ1-1 TRBV5-1 TGCGCCAGCAGCTTGGTTGGGGGGAGGACTGAAGCTTTCTTT CASSLVGGRTEAFF
- - TRBJ2-7 TRBV11-2 TGTGCCAGCAGCTCCCGGACAGATCCCCTGGAAGGCGACGAGCAGTACTTC CASSSRTDPLEGDEQYF
- TRBD1 TRBJ2-7 TRBV5-1 TGCGCCAGCAGCGGGGGTGGGACAGGCCTATTCAGCTCCTACGAGCAGTACTTC CASSGGGTGLFSSYEQYF
- - TRBJ1-5 TRBV9 TGTGCCAGCAGCCCCGACGGGAATCAGCCCCAGCATTTT CASSPDGNQPQHF
- - TRBJ1-6 TRBV28 TGTGCCACCCGAGGGACTGCTGATTCACCCCTCCACTTT CATRGTADSPLHF
- TRBD1 TRBJ1-3 TRBV28 TGTGCCAGCAGTTTACTTACAGGGGGCGATGGAAACACCATATATTTT CASSLLTGGDGNTIYF
- TRBD1 TRBJ2-7 TRBV6-6 TGTGCCAGCAGTTACTCAAGGACAGGGGGCAACTACGAGCAGTACTTC CASSYSRTGGNYEQYF
- TRBD2 TRBJ2-3 TRBV6-1 TGTGCCAGCAGTGCGAGGGGACTAGCGGGCTCACCTACCTCGCAGTATTTT CASSARGLAGSPTSQYF